Listed here are 23 T cell receptor beta chains from one sample, sequenced in a study of shared clonotypes between healthy human individuals. TCRdb's table, derived via immunoSEQ multiplex PCR, lists solely in-frame clones and lacks some. The table shows about 1.5 million clones, with around 98% occurring only once. Specimen: naive CD4+ T cells sorted from blood. Subset denoted: CD45RA+ positively selected. The receptors derive from a young man in good health.

The DNA for the CDR3 is TGTGCCAGCACCATCCTAGGGGACAGGTTTTGGACTGAAGCTTTCTTT. Protein sequence: CASTILGDRFWTEAFF. The chain employs TRBV21-1 and TRBJ1-1; the DNA was not compared with TRBD1, the D call given in the table. TRBV21-1 is designated a pseudogene. CDR3 length: 16 residues.

This chain links TRBV14 with TRBJ2-1; D is ambiguous. Trimming left V 4 bases short and J 2 bases short, with 9 bases between. This CDR3 has 14 amino acids. Per the germline V gene, CDR1 is SGHDN and CDR2 is FVKESK. CDR3 in amino acids: CASSLGLTYNEQFF. DNA for the CDR3: TGTGCCAGCAGCCTTGGCCTGACCTACAATGAGCAGTTCTTC.

The chain couples TRBV6-4 to TRBJ2-1, with TRBD2 identical over 12 bases. Germline CDR1 reads MRHNA; CDR2 reads SNTAGT. The CDR3 loop spans 15 amino acids. J was trimmed by 10 bases and V by 4 bases; bases with no gene match: 8. The CDR3 loop reads CASSARLAGVAEQFF. CDR3 in DNA: TGTGCCAGCAGTGCCAGACTAGCGGGAGTCGCCGAGCAGTTCTTC.

The genes are TRBV19 and TRBJ2-1; TRBD2 matches 7 bases. The CDR3 totals 14 residues. Trimming cost V 3 bases and J 5 bases; bases outside gene matches: 4. Germline assignment: CDR1 LNHDA and CDR2 SQIVND (reference sequence). The DNA for the CDR3 is TGTGCCAGTAGTATCTGGCTAGCGGACAATGAGCAGTTCTTC. Amino acid sequence: CASSIWLADNEQFF.

The gene calls are TRBV20-1 and TRBJ2-5, with D unresolved. From germline, CDR1 is DFQATT and CDR2 SNEGSKA (reference sequence). The CDR3 extends over 11 amino acids. The V gene lost 6 bases and the J gene lost 4 bases, with 9 bases spanning the gap. The CDR3 coding sequence is TGCAGTGCCGTCGACGGAGAGACCCAGTACTTC. Its translation is CSAVDGETQYF.

The chain carries TRBV11-1 and TRBJ2-3; TRBD1 matches 8 bases. The CDR3 consists of 17 residues. Germline CDR1 and CDR2: SGHAT and FQDESV (reference sequence). Trimming cost V 3 bases and J 5 bases; bases outside gene matches: 13. The CDR3 region is CASSFNTGQDRGDTQYF. The DNA of the CDR3 is TGTGCCAGCAGCTTTAATACGGGACAGGACCGGGGAGATACGCAGTATTTT.

This chain connects TRBV4-3 to TRBJ2-3, with unresolved D. This CDR3 is built from 13 residues. Trimming took 0 bases from V and 11 from J, leaving 12 bases between them. Germline loops: CDR1 LGHNA, CDR2 YSLEER. CDR3 DNA: TGCGCCAGCAGCCAAGAAATGGGCCTAATGCAGTATTTT. This gives the protein CASSQEMGLMQYF.

The V call is TRBV5-1, the J call TRBJ2-7; D might be TRBD1 (6 bases). V was shortened by 0 bases and J by 4 bases, with 11 bases between the two germline ends. This CDR3 is built from 14 residues. Germline CDR1 reads SGHRS; CDR2 reads YFSETQ. The CDR3 here is CASSLDTGSYEQYF. CDR3 nucleotides: TGCGCCAGCAGCTTGGATACAGGGAGTTACGAGCAGTACTTC.

This clone has just one count. The gene calls are TRBV18 and TRBJ2-7; TRBD1 matches at 7 bases. Germline-derived CDR1 and CDR2 are KGHSH and LQKENI. V was pared by 2 bases and J by 4 bases, with 2 bases of the junction left unmatched. The CDR3 is made up of 13 amino acids. For the CDR3, the DNA is TGTGCCAGCTCACCATCCAGGGGGTACGAGCAGTACTTC. Translating it yields CASSPSRGYEQYF.

This sequence joins TRBV2 and TRBJ2-2; D is undetermined. Germline values: CDR1 SNHLY, CDR2 FYNNEI. V lost 1 base, J lost 6 bases, and 9 bases lay in between. The CDR3 runs 14 residues. This CDR3 reads CASSEDTSPGELFF. CDR3 sequence (DNA): TGTGCCAGCAGTGAAGATACCAGCCCCGGGGAGCTGTTTTTT. Filled out from reference TRBV2 and TRBJ2-2, the complete variable domain reads EPEVTQTPSHQVTQMGQEVILRCVPISNHLYFYWYRQILGQKVEFLVSFYNNEISEKSEIFDDQFSVERPDGSNFTLKIRSTKLEDSAMYFCASSEDTSPGELFFGEGSRLTVL.

As to this clone: The sample has other DNA sequences that encode this CDR3 too. The rearrangement joins TRBV2 to TRBJ2-7; the D gene is possibly TRBD1 (5 bases). V was trimmed by 2 bases and J by 0 bases, leaving 8 bases between them. CDR1 is SNHLY, CDR2 FYNNEI, per germline. The CDR3 consists of 14 residues. CDR3 nucleotide sequence: TGTGCCAGCAGTGAACAGGGAACCTCCTACGAGCAGTACTTC. It codes for CASSEQGTSYEQYF.

The chain couples TRBV11-2 to TRBJ1-1; 8 bases agree with TRBD1. The CDR3 is 15 residues long. The V segment lost 5 bases and the J segment 4 bases; nucleotides outside the gene matches: 9. CDR1 SGHAT and CDR2 FQNNGV come from the germline V gene. The CDR3 region has the DNA TGTGCCAGCAGCCGGGACAGGTTTCGGGTCACTGAAGCTTTCTTT. It is translated as CASSRDRFRVTEAFF.

The genes are TRBV6-5 and TRBJ1-4; 9 bases fit TRBD1. CDR3 length: 14 residues. With 6 bases clipped from V and 8 bases from J, the junction kept 7 bases outside the gene matches. In germline, CDR1 is MNHEY, CDR2 SVGAGI. The CDR3 is CASRDRGKGEKLFF. The CDR3 DNA reads TGTGCCAGCAGGGACAGGGGAAAGGGCGAAAAACTGTTTTTT.

This clone is a singleton in its sample. The rearrangement uses TRBV10-1 and TRBJ2-4; D is undetermined. Trimming pared 1 base from V and 11 bases from J, leaving 18 bases between. There are 15 residues in the CDR3. Germline V gene data show CDR1 as WNHNN and CDR2 as SYGVQD (reference sequence). CDR3 nucleotides: TGCGCCAGCAGTGAGTTTCGGGCTTCGGGCGCGGTTCAGTACTTC. It yields the protein CASSEFRASGAVQYF.

With respect to this clone: Different DNA sequences within this sample yield the same CDR3. The chain couples TRBV10-2 to TRBJ2-7; maybe TRBD2 (5 bases). Trimming removed 3 bases at V and 0 bases at J, with 9 bases between. Germline assignment: CDR1 WSHSY and CDR2 SAAADI. The CDR3 spans 14 residues. The CDR3 is CASSESGVSYEQYF. The CDR3 bases are TGCGCCAGCAGTGAATCCGGGGTCTCCTACGAGCAGTACTTC.

The chain is built from TRBV18 and TRBJ2-7, with 8 bases lining up with TRBD1. CDR1 is KGHSH and CDR2 is LQKENI in the germline V gene. Trimming took 3 bases from V and 3 from J; bases not matched to a gene: 10. The CDR3 covers 16 residues. CDR3 region: CASSPLRGRGNYEQYF. The CDR3 DNA is TGTGCCAGCTCACCGCTCAGGGGGCGCGGAAACTACGAGCAGTACTTC.

The chain joins TRBV5-1 to TRBJ2-3; D unclear. V was trimmed by 2 bases and J by 3 bases, leaving 10 bases between them. The length of the CDR3 is 14 residues. Germline V lookup: CDR1 SGHRS, CDR2 YFSETQ. The CDR3 sequence is CASSLEPRTDTQYF. In nucleotides, the CDR3 is TGCGCCAGCAGCTTAGAGCCCCGGACAGATACGCAGTATTTT. The full variable domain, in which reference TRBV5-1 and TRBJ2-3 provide the parts outside the CDR3, is KAGVTQTPRYLIKTRGQQVTLSCSPISGHRSVSWYQQTPGQGLQFLFEYFSETQRNKGNFPGRFSGRQFSNSRSEMNVSTLELGDSALYLCASSLEPRTDTQYFGPGTRLTVL.

This clone occurred once. The rearrangement uses TRBV5-8 and TRBJ2-5, with 7 bases identical to TRBD1. With 4 bases clipped from V and 1 base from J, the junction kept 7 bases outside the gene matches. Germline loops: CDR1 SGHTS, CDR2 YDEGEE. The CDR3 covers 15 residues. DNA for the CDR3: TGTGCCAGCAGCCAGGGGGTGAGCTTCCAAGAGACCCAGTACTTC. It encodes CASSQGVSFQETQYF.

V gene TRBV7-6 combines with J gene TRBJ2-5; TRBD2 aligns across 9 bases. Germline V CDR1 and CDR2: SGHVS, FNYEAQ. V shed 2 bases, J shed 5 bases, and the junction held 9 bases outside the gene matches. The CDR3 is 16 amino acids. The DNA for the CDR3 is TGTGCCAGCAGCTTACGGGCGGGAGGGCCCTCCGAGACCCAGTACTTC. This encodes CASSLRAGGPSETQYF.

The V call is TRBV7-9, the J call TRBJ2-5, with D tentatively TRBD1 (5 bases). Germline assignment: CDR1 SEHNR and CDR2 FQNEAQ (reference sequence). V was cut by 6 bases and J by 0 bases, with 8 bases left in between. The CDR3 is 13 amino acids. CDR3 DNA: TGTGCCAGCAGTAAGACAGACCAAGAGACCCAGTACTTC. This gives the protein CASSKTDQETQYF.

The chain has TRBV7-9 and TRBJ1-2; D ambiguous. The CDR3 loop spans 14 amino acids. Germline lookup yields CDR1 SEHNR and CDR2 FQNEAQ (reference sequence). Trimming cost V 3 bases and J 4 bases, with 12 bases left between them. CDR3 amino acids: CASSFDGPGYGYTF. The CDR3 DNA reads as TGTGCCAGCAGCTTCGACGGGCCCGGCTATGGCTACACCTTC.

The chain uses TRBV14 and TRBJ2-3; weak D call: TRBD2 (6 bases). CDR1 SGHDN and CDR2 FVKESK come from the germline V gene. The CDR3 runs 15 residues. V was shortened by 6 bases and J by 2 bases, with 15 bases between the two germline ends. DNA for the CDR3: TGTGCCAGCAGTCGGGACTCTAGAACCACAGATACGCAGTATTTT. Amino acid sequence: CASSRDSRTTDTQYF.

A note on this clone: Other DNA sequences within the sample encode an identical CDR3. The rearrangement joins TRBV10-3 to TRBJ2-7, with TRBD2 matching over 13 bases. V dropped 2 bases and J dropped 2; count of bases not matched to a gene: 0. Germline V gene sequence: CDR1 ENHRY, CDR2 SYGVKD. This CDR3 region has 15 residues. The CDR3 DNA follows: TGTGCCATCAGTGAGGGGACTAGCGGGGCCTACGAGCAGTACTTC. This translates into CAISEGTSGAYEQYF.